Shown below are 8 T cell receptor beta chains from a single sample sequenced in a study of blood T cell repertoires in COVID-19. Measured with immunoSEQ multiplex PCR; TCRdb has only the in-frame clones, and not every one. The sample lists hundreds of thousands of clones; around 88% were seen once. Sequencing input: PBMCs or T cells enriched from blood (not recorded which). These receptors all come from a woman aged 25 to 39 who had been exposed to COVID-19.

The rearrangement links TRBV30 to TRBJ1-1; 10 bases are a match to TRBD1. J lost 1 base, V lost 4 bases, and 18 bases had no gene match. The CDR3 spans 19 residues. The germline V gene has CDR1 GTSNPN and CDR2 SVGIG (reference sequence). Here the CDR3 reads CAWTLGTGARVGANTEAFF. The CDR3 coding sequence is TGTGCCTGGACCTTGGGGACAGGGGCGCGAGTTGGGGCGAACACTGAAGCTTTCTTT. The whole variable domain, filled in from reference TRBV30 and TRBJ1-1, reads SQTIHQWPATLVQPVGSPLSLECTVEGTSNPNLYWYRQAAGRGLQLLFYSVGIGQISSEVPQNLSASRPQDRQFILSSKKLLLSDSGFYLCAWTLGTGARVGANTEAFFGQGTRLTVV.

V is TRBV5-4 and J is TRBJ2-3; D is perhaps TRBD2 (7 bases). Germline V gene sequence: CDR1 SGHNT, CDR2 YYREEE (reference sequence). V was shortened by 0 bases and J by 3 bases, with 11 bases between the two germline ends. CDR3 length equals 15 residues. CDR3 amino acids: CASSLVGGATDTQYF. For the CDR3, the DNA is TGTGCCAGCAGCTTGGTAGGGGGGGCAACAGATACGCAGTATTTT.

J is TRBJ1-5 and V is TRBV20-1; TRBD1 agrees at 8 bases. The trim removed 3 bases at V and 0 bases at J, leaving 7 bases unmatched. Germline lookup yields CDR1 DFQATT and CDR2 SNEGSKA (reference sequence). The CDR3 is 16 residues long. CDR3 coding DNA: TGCAGTGCTAGTCCCCACGGACAGGGTAGCAATCAGCCCCAGCATTTT. It specifies CSASPHGQGSNQPQHF.

There are a few counts of this clone. V gene TRBV7-9 combines with J gene TRBJ1-3; no clear D. Germline CDR1 is SEHNR and CDR2 is FQNEAQ (reference sequence). Trimming took off 6 bases at V and 0 bases at J, with 12 bases between the two ends. CDR3 length: 15 residues. The CDR3 bases are TGTGCCAGCAGACTAATGGCCTCCTCTGGAAACACCATATATTTT. It translates to CASRLMASSGNTIYF.

The J gene is TRBJ1-6, the V gene TRBV5-6, with TRBD1 matching 9 bases. Germline values: CDR1 SGHDT, CDR2 YYEEEE. This CDR3 contains 16 residues. V shed 0 bases and J 8 bases; nucleotides not matched to a gene: 6. The CDR3: CASSLARGQGDSPLHF. In DNA, the CDR3 is TGTGCCAGCAGCTTGGCCCGGGGACAGGGCGATTCACCCCTCCACTTT.

This clone was counted only a few times. This chain connects TRBV21-1 to TRBJ1-4; TRBD1, as called in the table, went unchecked against the DNA. TRBV21-1 is listed as a pseudogene. The CDR3 extends over 16 amino acids. The CDR3 coding sequence is TGTGCCAGCAGCAATATATCCGGACAGACTAATGAAAAACTGTTTTTT. Its translation is CASSNISGQTNEKLFF.

The J gene is TRBJ1-4, the V gene TRBV3-1 (or the pseudogene TRBV3-2); D might be TRBD1 (5 bases). CDR1 and CDR2 from the germline V gene are LGHDT and YNNKEL (reference sequence). The ends were cut back, 0 bases at V and 4 bases at J, with 9 bases in the middle. This CDR3 has 15 amino acids. CDR3 sequence (DNA): TGTGCCAGCAGCCAAGATTGGGGGGTTAATGAAAAACTGTTTTTT. This encodes CASSQDWGVNEKLFF.

The rearrangement uses TRBV5-1 and TRBJ1-1; D might be TRBD1 (5 bases). V lost 0 bases to trimming and J lost 2 bases, with 11 bases between them. In germline, CDR1 is SGHRS, CDR2 YFSETQ. This CDR3 spans 15 amino acids. The CDR3 here is CASSLVGQPNTEAFF. CDR3 coding DNA: TGCGCCAGCAGCTTGGTGGGGCAGCCTAACACTGAAGCTTTCTTT. Variable domain in full (rest from reference TRBV5-1 and TRBJ1-1): KAGVTQTPRYLIKTRGQQVTLSCSPISGHRSVSWYQQTPGQGLQFLFEYFSETQRNKGNFPGRFSGRQFSNSRSEMNVSTLELGDSALYLCASSLVGQPNTEAFFGQGTRLTVV.